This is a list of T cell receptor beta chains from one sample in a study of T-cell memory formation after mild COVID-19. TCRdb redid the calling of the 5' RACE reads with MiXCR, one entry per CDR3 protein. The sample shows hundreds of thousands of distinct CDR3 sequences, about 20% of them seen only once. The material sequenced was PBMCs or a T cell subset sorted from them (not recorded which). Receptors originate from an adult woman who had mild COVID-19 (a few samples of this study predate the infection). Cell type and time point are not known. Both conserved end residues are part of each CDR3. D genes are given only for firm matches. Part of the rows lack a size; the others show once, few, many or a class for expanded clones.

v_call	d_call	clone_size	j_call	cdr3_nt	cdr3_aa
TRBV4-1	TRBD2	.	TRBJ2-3	TGCGCCAGCAGCCAAGACCTAGCGGCGGGAGATACGCAGTATTTT	CASSQDLAAGDTQYF
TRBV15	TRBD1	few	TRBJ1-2	TGTGCCACCAGCAGAGATAACAGGGGGCACACCTTC	CATSRDNRGHTF
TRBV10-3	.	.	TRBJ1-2	TGTGCCACTATAGGGACCGAATACACTAACTATGGCTACACCTTC	CATIGTEYTNYGYTF
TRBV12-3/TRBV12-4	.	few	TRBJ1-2	TGTGCCAGCAGCATACAAGGCTTAGACATGGGGGGCTACACCTTC	CASSIQGLDMGGYTF
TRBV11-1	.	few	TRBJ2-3	TGTGCCAGCAGCCCATGGGCCGGGACAGATACGCAGTATTTT	CASSPWAGTDTQYF
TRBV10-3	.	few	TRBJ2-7	TGTGCCATCAGCCGGGACTCAGCCTACGAGCAGTACTTC	CAISRDSAYEQYF
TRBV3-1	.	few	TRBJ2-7	TGTGCCAGCAGCCCTAGGAGTTCTTCATACGAGCAGTACTTC	CASSPRSSSYEQYF
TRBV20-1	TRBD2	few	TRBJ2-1	TGCAGTGCTAGAGATCGGGCTAGCGGGAGCGATGAGCAGTTCTTC	CSARDRASGSDEQFF
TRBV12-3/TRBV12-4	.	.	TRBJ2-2	TGTGCCAGCAGTTTTCTTCTTAACACCGGGGAGCTGTTTTTT	CASSFLLNTGELFF
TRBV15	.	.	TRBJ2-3	TGTGCCACCACCACCCGGGACTTAACAGATACGCAGTATTTT	CATTTRDLTDTQYF
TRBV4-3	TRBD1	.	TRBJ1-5	TGCGCCAGCAGCCAAGGTTGGGGGACAGGAGCGCAGCCCCAGCATTTT	CASSQGWGTGAQPQHF
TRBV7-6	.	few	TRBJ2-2	TGTGCCAGCAGCGACACAACTCCCGGGCAGCTGTTTTTT	CASSDTTPGQLFF
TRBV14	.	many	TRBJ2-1	TGTGCCAGCAGCCAAGGCTGGGTTTCCAATGAGCAGTTCTTC	CASSQGWVSNEQFF
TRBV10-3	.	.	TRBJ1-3	TGTGCCATCAGTGATTCAGGAATCTCTGGAAACACCATATATTTT	CAISDSGISGNTIYF
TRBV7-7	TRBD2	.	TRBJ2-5	TGTGCCAGCAGCTTTAGCGGGGGAGACCAAGAGACCCAGTACTTC	CASSFSGGDQETQYF
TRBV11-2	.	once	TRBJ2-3	TGTGCCACCTCGAATATGAAAAGAGATACGCAGTATTTT	CATSNMKRDTQYF
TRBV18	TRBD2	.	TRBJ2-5	TGTGCCAGCTCACCACCGTCGGGACTAGCGCAATACCAGTACTTC	CASSPPSGLAQYQYF
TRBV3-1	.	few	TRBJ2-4	TGTGCCAGCAGCCCCAGAGCGGGTCAGCTAGCCAAAAACATTCAGTACTTC	CASSPRAGQLAKNIQYF
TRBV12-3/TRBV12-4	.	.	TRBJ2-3	TGTGCCAGCAGCCCCTCCCGGGTGAGGGCCACAGATACGCAGTATTTT	CASSPSRVRATDTQYF
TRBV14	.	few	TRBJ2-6	TGTGCCAGCAGCCAAGGACTGCGCTCTGGGGCCAACGTCCTGACTTTC	CASSQGLRSGANVLTF
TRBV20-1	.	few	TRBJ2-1	TGCAGTGCAAACAGGGCCTATGAGCAGTTCTTC	CSANRAYEQFF
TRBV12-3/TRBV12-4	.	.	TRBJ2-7	TGTGCCAGCAGTCCACCTTGGGGGAGCAGTATCTTC	CASSPPWGSSIF